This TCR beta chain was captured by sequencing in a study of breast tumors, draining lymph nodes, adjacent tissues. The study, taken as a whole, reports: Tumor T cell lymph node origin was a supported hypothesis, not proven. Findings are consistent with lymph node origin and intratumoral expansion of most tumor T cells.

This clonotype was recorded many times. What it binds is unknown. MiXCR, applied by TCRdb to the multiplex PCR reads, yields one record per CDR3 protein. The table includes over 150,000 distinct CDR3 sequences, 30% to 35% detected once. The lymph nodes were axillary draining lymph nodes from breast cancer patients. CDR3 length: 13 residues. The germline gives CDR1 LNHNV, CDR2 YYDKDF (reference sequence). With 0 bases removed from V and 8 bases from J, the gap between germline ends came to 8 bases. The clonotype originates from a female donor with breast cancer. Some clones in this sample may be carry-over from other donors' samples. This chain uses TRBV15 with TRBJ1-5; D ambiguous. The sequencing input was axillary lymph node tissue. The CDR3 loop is CATSRDEVKPQHF. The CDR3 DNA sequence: TGTGCCACCAGCAGAGATGAGGTTAAGCCCCAGCATTTT.